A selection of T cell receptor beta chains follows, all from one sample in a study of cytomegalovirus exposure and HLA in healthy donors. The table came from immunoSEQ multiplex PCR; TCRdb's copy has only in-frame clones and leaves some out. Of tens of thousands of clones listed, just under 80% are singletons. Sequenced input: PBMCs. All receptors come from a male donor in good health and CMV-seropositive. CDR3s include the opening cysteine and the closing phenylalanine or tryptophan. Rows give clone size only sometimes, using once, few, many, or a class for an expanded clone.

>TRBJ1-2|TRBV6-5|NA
CASTLLQGASGYTF
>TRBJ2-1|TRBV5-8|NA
CASSLFGRVTSGGNEQFF
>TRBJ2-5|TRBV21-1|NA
CASSNSDRAETQYF
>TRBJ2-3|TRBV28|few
CASSFLDRDLTDTQYF
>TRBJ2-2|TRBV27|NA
CASTGTNTGELFF
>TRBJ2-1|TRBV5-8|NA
CASRGAGGPVYNEQFF
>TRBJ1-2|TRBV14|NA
CASSYRVGYGYTF
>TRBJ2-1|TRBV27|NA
CASGLDWNNEQFF
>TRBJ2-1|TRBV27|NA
CASSLDSYNEQFF
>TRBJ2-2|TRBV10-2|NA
CAISTGDRDDGELFF
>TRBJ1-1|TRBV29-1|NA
CSVVDSVNTEAFF
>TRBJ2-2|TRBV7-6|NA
CASSLVVGGPSLNSGELFF
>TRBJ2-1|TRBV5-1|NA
CASSLEDSSYNEQFF
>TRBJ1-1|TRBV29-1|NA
CSVNTGNGAEAFF
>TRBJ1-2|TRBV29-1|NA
CSVVGTGGGYGYTF
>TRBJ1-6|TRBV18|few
CASSSQGTGVSPLHF
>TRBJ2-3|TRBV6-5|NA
CASSYQTGFTDTQYF
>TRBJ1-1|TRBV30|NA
CAWDRGSRPNTEAFF
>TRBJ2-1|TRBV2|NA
CASTPRLERGCNEQFF
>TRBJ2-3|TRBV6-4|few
CASSDRAGSTDTQYF
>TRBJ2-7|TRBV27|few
CASSLGRAYEQYF
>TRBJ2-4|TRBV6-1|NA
CASIPKEAGAGIQYF
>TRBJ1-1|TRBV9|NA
CASSVPGPGDAEAFF
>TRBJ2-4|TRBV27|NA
CASSLTAEGNIQYF
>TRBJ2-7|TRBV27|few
CASSFGAGEPYEQYF
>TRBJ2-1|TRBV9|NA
CASSVGAGTSGNEQFF
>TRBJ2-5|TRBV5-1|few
CASSSSGRHKETQYF
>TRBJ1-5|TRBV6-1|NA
CASRIRVYSNQPQHF
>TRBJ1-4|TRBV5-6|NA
CASSSGATNEKLFF
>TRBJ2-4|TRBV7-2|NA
CASSPDRNIQYF
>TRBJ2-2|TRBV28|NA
CASSTGDPRTGELFF
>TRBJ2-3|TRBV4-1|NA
CASSQHSQGGADTQYF
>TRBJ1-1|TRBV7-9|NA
CASRTGGAWNTEAFF
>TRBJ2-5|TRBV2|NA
CASSGGPRGLGTQYF
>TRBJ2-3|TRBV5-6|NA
CASSLVRDTDTQYF
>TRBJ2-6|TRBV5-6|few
CASRRAFGANVLTF
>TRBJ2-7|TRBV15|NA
CATSRSRDNTYEQYF
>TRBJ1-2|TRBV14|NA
CASSQWSGPANYGYTF
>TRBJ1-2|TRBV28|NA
CASSGMTGGDYGYTF
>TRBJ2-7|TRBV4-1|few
CASSQTQTGGHYEQYF
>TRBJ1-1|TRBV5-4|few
CASSWDRGNTEAFF
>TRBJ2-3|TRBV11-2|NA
CASSLWEAETQYF
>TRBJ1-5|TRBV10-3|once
CATNPGQFSNQPQHF
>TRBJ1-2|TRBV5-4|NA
CASSRGTAAGGGYTF
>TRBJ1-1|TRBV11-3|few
CASSLDSRDKSAFF
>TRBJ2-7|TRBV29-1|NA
CSVAVGGGAYEQYF
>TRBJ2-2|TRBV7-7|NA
CASSPGTGATGELFF
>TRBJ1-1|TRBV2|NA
CASSERGSSLNTEAFF
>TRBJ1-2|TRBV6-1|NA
CASSDPESPGTGRFGYTF
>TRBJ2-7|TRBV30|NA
CAWSVARAYEQYF
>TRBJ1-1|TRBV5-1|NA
CASSRASTNTEAFF
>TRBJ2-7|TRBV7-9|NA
CASSHDRGTSYEQYF
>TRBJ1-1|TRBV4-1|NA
CASSQVDNRGGEAFF
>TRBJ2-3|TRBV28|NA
CASSSLAGGPVDTQYF
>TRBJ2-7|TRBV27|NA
CASSSITGTGLAEQYF